Listed here are 9 T cell receptor beta chains from one sample, sequenced in a study of cytomegalovirus exposure and HLA in healthy donors. The PCR had 60 Vbeta and 13 Jbeta primers. The method was immunoSEQ multiplex PCR; TCRdb's version includes in-frame clones alone and lacks a portion of them. The table records tens of thousands of clones, approximately 80% of them present only once. Sequenced material: PBMCs. These receptors were obtained from a man aged 25-45 years in good health and CMV-seronegative.

In its sample, this clone was seen once. The chain joins TRBV11-3 to TRBJ2-3, with TRBD2 as a possible D gene (6 bases). V lost 6 bases, J lost 0 bases, and 7 bases lay in between. This CDR3 has 13 residues. Germline assignment: CDR1 SGHNT and CDR2 YENEEA. The CDR3: CASSSGSTDTQYF. CDR3 coding DNA: TGTGCCAGCAGTAGCGGTAGCACAGATACGCAGTATTTT.

This clone was counted once. This chain links TRBV18 with TRBJ2-7; D is possibly TRBD2 (6 bases). The CDR3 spans 13 residues. V dropped 2 bases and J dropped 5 bases, with 10 bases sitting between them. Germline V CDR1 and CDR2: KGHSH, LQKENI. CDR3 nucleotides: TGTGCCAGCTCACCATGGGGGAGGAACGAGCAGTACTTC. Translating gives CASSPWGRNEQYF. Full variable domain (rest looked up from reference TRBV18 and TRBJ2-7): NAGVMQNPRHLVRRRGQEARLRCSPMKGHSHVYWYRQLPEEGLKFMVYLQKENIIDESGMPKERFSAEFPKEGPSILRIQQVVRGDSAAYFCASSPWGRNEQYFGPGTRLTVT.

V is TRBV27 and J is TRBJ1-2; D not certain. The CDR3 loop spans 14 amino acids. The germline V gene encodes CDR1 MNHEY and CDR2 SMNVEV (reference sequence). Trimming cost V 0 bases and J 3 bases, with 8 bases left between them. Here the CDR3 reads CASSLSRSYYGYTF. In nucleotides, the CDR3 is TGTGCCAGCAGTTTATCGCGTAGCTACTATGGCTACACCTTC.

This chain connects TRBV4-3 to TRBJ2-7, with 8 bases matching TRBD1. The CDR3 loop spans 13 amino acids. Trimming at V came to 1 base and at J to 6 bases, leaving 2 bases not matched to a gene. In germline, CDR1 is LGHNA, CDR2 YSLEER. The CDR3 spells CASSQGQGIEQYF. The CDR3 region has the DNA TGCGCCAGCAGCCAAGGACAGGGGATCGAGCAGTACTTC.

This chain uses TRBV20-1 with TRBJ1-4; D is ambiguous. The CDR3 spans 10 residues. The germline CDR1 and CDR2 sequences are DFQATT and SNEGSKA (reference sequence). V gave up 6 bases and J gave up 8 bases, with 7 bases separating them. As DNA, the CDR3 is TGCAGTGCCGGGAGGGAAAAACTGTTTTTT. Its protein product is CSAGREKLFF.

The chain is built from TRBV10-3 and TRBJ2-1; tentatively, D is TRBD2 (6 bases). Germline CDR1 and CDR2: ENHRY and SYGVKD. The V gene lost 4 bases and the J gene lost 1 base, with 8 bases spanning the gap. This CDR3 region has 14 residues. CDR3 sequence reads: CAISVGGSYNEQFF. The DNA of the CDR3 is TGTGCCATCAGTGTCGGGGGATCCTACAATGAGCAGTTCTTC.

The sample holds a few counts of this clone. The J gene is TRBJ2-5, the V gene TRBV5-1; TRBD1 might be the D (6 bases). The V gene lost 3 bases and the J gene lost 3 bases, with 12 bases spanning the gap. CDR1 and CDR2 (germline): SGHRS, YFSETQ. The CDR3 loop spans 14 amino acids. The DNA of the CDR3 is TGCGCCAGCAGCTCCCGGGCAGGGGAAGAGACCCAGTACTTC. Its translation: CASSSRAGEETQYF. The full variable domain, its missing parts supplied by reference TRBV5-1 and TRBJ2-5, is KAGVTQTPRYLIKTRGQQVTLSCSPISGHRSVSWYQQTPGQGLQFLFEYFSETQRNKGNFPGRFSGRQFSNSRSEMNVSTLELGDSALYLCASSSRAGEETQYFGPGTRLLVL.

V usage is TRBV5-6 and J usage is TRBJ2-5; D perhaps matches TRBD2 (6 bases). TRBJ2-7 explains the end of the DNA better; the J call may be wrong. This CDR3 comprises 17 residues. Germline CDR1 and CDR2: SGHDT and YYEEEE. CDR3 bases: TGTGCCAGCAGCCCGGGTATACACTCTAGCGATCCCTACGAGCAGTACTTC. Amino acid sequence: CASSPGIHSSDPYEQYF.

This chain connects TRBV7-9 to TRBJ2-7, with D possibly TRBD2 on 5 matching bases. The CDR3 spans 11 residues. Trimming removed 8 bases at V and 7 bases at J, with 12 bases between. CDR1 is SEHNR, CDR2 FQNEAQ, per germline (reference sequence). CDR3 loop: CASFGGLEQYF. CDR3 bases: TGTGCCAGCTTCGGAGGTCTAGAGCAGTACTTC.